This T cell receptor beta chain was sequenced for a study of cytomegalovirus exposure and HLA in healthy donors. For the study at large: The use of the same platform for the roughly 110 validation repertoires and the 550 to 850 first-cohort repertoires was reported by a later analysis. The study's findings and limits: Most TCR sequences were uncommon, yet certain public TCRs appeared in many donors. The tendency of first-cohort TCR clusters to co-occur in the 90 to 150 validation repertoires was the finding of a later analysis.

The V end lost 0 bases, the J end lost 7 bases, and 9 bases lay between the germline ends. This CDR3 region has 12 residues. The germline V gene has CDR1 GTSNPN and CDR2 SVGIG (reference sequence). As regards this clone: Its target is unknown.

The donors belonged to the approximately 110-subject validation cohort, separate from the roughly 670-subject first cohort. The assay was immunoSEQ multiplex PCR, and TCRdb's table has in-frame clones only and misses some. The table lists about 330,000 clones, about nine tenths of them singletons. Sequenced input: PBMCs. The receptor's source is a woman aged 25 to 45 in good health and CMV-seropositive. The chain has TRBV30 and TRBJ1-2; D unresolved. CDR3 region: CAWSVGFGGYTF. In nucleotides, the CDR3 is TGTGCCTGGAGTGTGGGGTTTGGTGGCTACACCTTC. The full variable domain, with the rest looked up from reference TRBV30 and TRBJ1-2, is SQTIHQWPATLVQPVGSPLSLECTVEGTSNPNLYWYRQAAGRGLQLLFYSVGIGQISSEVPQNLSASRPQDRQFILSSKKLLLSDSGFYLCAWSVGFGGYTFGSGTRLTVV.